This T cell receptor (beta chain) was captured in a study of radiotherapy plus CTLA-4 blockade in lung cancer. Study at large: Of all patients, around 20% responded objectively and roughly 31% showed disease control.

The CDR3 length is 12 residues. V shed 2 bases, J shed 7 bases, and the junction held 2 bases outside the gene matches. CDR1 is MNHEY and CDR2 is SVGAGI in the germline V gene. Profiled with immunoSEQ multiplex PCR; TCRdb holds only in-frame clones, not every one. This sample has over 50,000 clones, with 79% found just once. Whole-study results and caveats: Peripheral blood showed expansion of tumor-derived TCR clones after radiotherapy and ipilimumab.

As regards this clone: What it binds is not known.

With ipilimumab providing CTLA-4 blockade, focal radiation was administered to patients who had chemo-refractory metastatic non-small-cell lung cancer. The sequence derives from a human donor with non-small cell lung cancer who had a partial response to radiotherapy plus ipilimumab. The starting material was peripheral blood, obtained from a patient treated with radiotherapy plus ipilimumab. V and J are TRBV6-5 and TRBJ2-7, with 7 positions matching TRBD2. CDR3 protein: CASSYGGGEQYF. CDR3 DNA: TGTGCCAGCAGTTACGGGGGGGGTGAGCAGTACTTC.